The 21 T cell receptor beta chains reported below all come from one sample, sequenced in a study of blood T cells in healthy people across ages. Together with a sample-barcoded 5' primer, a J-beta primer mix was included in a second PCR lasting about 6 to 12 cycles. TCRdb re-called the 5' RACE reads through MiXCR, storing one row per CDR3 protein. The sample contains about 1.8 million distinct CDR3 sequences, around 50% of which appear only once. Sequenced input: blood. The receptors originated from a middle-aged woman in good health.

The chain joins TRBV4-3 to TRBJ1-1; weak D call: TRBD1 (6 bases). Trimming left V 0 bases short and J 0 bases short, with 8 bases between. The CDR3 spans 15 residues. Germline CDR1 reads LGHNA; CDR2 reads YSLEER. The CDR3 nucleotides read TGCGCCAGCAGCCAAGAAGGGGACATGAACACTGAAGCTTTCTTT. This translates into CASSQEGDMNTEAFF.

The CDR3 region has the DNA TGTGCTAGTGGTTTGGAAGGATACCGGGACAGGGGGTCGTACAATGAGCAGTTCTTC. Translating it yields CASGLEGYRDRGSYNEQFF. The chain employs TRBV12-5 and TRBJ2-1; TRBD1 aligns across 11 bases. The CDR3 is 19 amino acids. The V segment lost 1 base and the J segment 4 bases; nucleotides outside the gene matches: 12. Germline V CDR1 and CDR2: LGHNT, FRNRAP.

Only one count was recorded for this clonotype. This sequence joins TRBV5-6 and TRBJ2-1; TRBD2 aligns across 7 bases. Germline V gene lookup returns CDR1 SGHDT and CDR2 YYEEEE. Trimming removed 6 bases from V and 4 bases from J; junction bases left unmatched: 16. The CDR3 consists of 17 residues. Here the CDR3 DNA reads TGTGCCAGCACCACGATCAATCGAGCGGGACTTTACAATGAGCAGTTCTTC. This translates into CASTTINRAGLYNEQFF.

This clonotype was observed a handful of times. V is TRBV5-6 and J is TRBJ2-1, with a possible D match to TRBD1 (8 bases). Germline lookup yields CDR1 SGHDT and CDR2 YYEEEE. Trimming left V 6 bases short and J 3 bases short, with 16 bases between. The length of the CDR3 is 15 residues. As DNA, the CDR3 is TGTGCCAGCATTACACAGGGGGGGAGCTACAATGAGCAGTTCTTC. As protein: CASITQGGSYNEQFF.

The table lists this clonotype with a few counts. This chain uses TRBV20-1 with TRBJ2-5; maybe TRBD2 (6 bases). The V gene's germline CDR1 is DFQATT and CDR2 SNEGSKA (reference sequence). The CDR3 is 12 amino acids. Deletions cut 6 bases from V and 5 bases from J, with 13 bases between. Written as DNA, the CDR3 is TGCAGTGCAAAGGAGGGTGGCGAGACCCAGTACTTC. Protein product: CSAKEGGETQYF.

This clonotype was seen only a few times. This chain uses TRBV20-1 with TRBJ2-7; D uncertain. This CDR3 has 15 amino acids. Germline V gene data show CDR1 as DFQATT and CDR2 as SNEGSKA (reference sequence). V dropped 2 bases and J dropped 4 bases, with 18 bases sitting between them. CDR3 sequence: CSARFSQSIGYEQYF. CDR3 DNA sequence: TGCAGTGCTAGATTTAGCCAGTCTATCGGTTACGAGCAGTACTTC.

The CDR3 coding sequence is TGTGCCAGCAGTTTATCCGGGGACTGGGATAATGAAAAACTGTTTTTT. Its protein is CASSLSGDWDNEKLFF. The chain links TRBV28 to TRBJ1-4; weak D call: TRBD1 (5 bases). Germline V gives CDR1 MDHEN, CDR2 SYDVKM. The CDR3 extends over 16 amino acids. With 1 base removed from V and 4 bases from J, the gap between germline ends came to 13 bases. Based on the CDR3 plus reference TRBV28 and TRBJ1-4, the full variable domain is DVKVTQSSRYLVKRTGEKVFLECVQDMDHENMFWYRQDPGLGLRLIYFSYDVKMKEKGDIPEGYSVSREKKERFSLILESASTNQTSMYLCASSLSGDWDNEKLFFGSGTQLSVL.

The chain recombines TRBV7-2 with TRBJ2-5, with 13 positions matching TRBD2. The germline gives CDR1 SGHTA, CDR2 FQGNSA. The V gene end was trimmed by 8 bases and the J gene end by 5 bases; junction bases not matched to a gene: 11. The CDR3 contains 16 residues. CDR3 DNA sequence: TGTGCCAGCGGCGTACTAGCGGGGGGGCCCCTGGAGACCCAGTACTTC. It yields the protein CASGVLAGGPLETQYF.

The chain has TRBV7-9 and TRBJ2-1, with D possibly being TRBD2 (6 bases). V was clipped by 1 base and J by 5 bases, with 18 bases between them. The CDR3 totals 17 residues. The germline V gene has CDR1 SEHNR and CDR2 FQNEAQ (reference sequence). The CDR3, as DNA: TGTGCCAGCAGCTTAGTTGCTCTAGCGCTTATCGACAATGAGCAGTTCTTC. This gives the protein CASSLVALALIDNEQFF. The full variable domain, its missing parts supplied by reference TRBV7-9 and TRBJ2-1, is DTGVSQNPRHKITKRGQNVTFRCDPISEHNRLYWYRQTLGQGPEFLTYFQNEAQLEKSRLLSDRFSAERPKGSFSTLEIQRTEQGDSAMYLCASSLVALALIDNEQFFGPGTRLTVL.

J is TRBJ1-4 and V is TRBV7-2, with D perhaps matching TRBD1 (6 bases). The CDR3 has 15 residues. Trimming removed 2 bases from V and 7 bases from J, with 14 bases in between. Germline V gene sequence: CDR1 SGHTA, CDR2 FQGNSA. The CDR3 DNA sequence: TGTGCCAGCAGCTTACGGGGGGCTGGGAGTGAAAAACTGTTTTTT. Its protein is CASSLRGAGSEKLFF.

The J gene is TRBJ2-7, the V gene TRBV27; D not certain. Germline CDR1 MNHEY, CDR2 SMNVEV (reference sequence). V dropped 6 bases and J dropped 5 bases, with 17 bases sitting between them. CDR3 length equals 14 residues. The DNA for the CDR3 is TGTGCCAGCAGGAGAGGCGGTCCGGGCGACGAGCAGTACTTC. This translates into CASRRGGPGDEQYF.

The CDR3 loop is CASSPNAVSSYNEQFF. In nucleotides, the CDR3 is TGTGCCAGCAGCCCCAATGCGGTGAGCTCCTACAATGAGCAGTTCTTC. The chain recombines TRBV7-2 with TRBJ2-1; unclear D gene. Germline assignment: CDR1 SGHTA and CDR2 FQGNSA. Between the trimmed V and J ends, which lost 5 bases and 0 bases, there was a span of 14 bases. This CDR3 has 16 residues.

The table lists this clonotype with a few counts. The chain is built from TRBV9 and TRBJ2-3; D may be TRBD1 (5 bases). The CDR3 runs 16 residues. V was pared by 1 base and J by 0 bases, with 12 bases between. Germline-derived CDR1 and CDR2 are SGDLS and YYNGEE. The CDR3 sequence is CASSVLGGASTDTQYF. The CDR3 region has the DNA TGTGCCAGCAGCGTATTAGGTGGGGCGAGCACAGATACGCAGTATTTT. Full variable domain (missing parts from reference TRBV9 and TRBJ2-3): DSGVTQTPKHLITATGQRVTLRCSPRSGDLSVYWYQQSLDQGLQFLIQYYNGEERAKGNILERFSAQQFPDLHSELNLSSLELGDSALYFCASSVLGGASTDTQYFGPGTRLTVL.

The chain couples TRBV5-1 to TRBJ1-6; TRBD1 matches at 9 bases. The V gene end was trimmed by 5 bases and the J gene end by 7 bases; junction bases not matched to a gene: 10. From germline, CDR1 is SGHRS and CDR2 YFSETQ. CDR3 size: 16 residues. DNA of the CDR3: TGCGCCAGCAGGGCGGGACAGGGTGCATCGAATTCACCCCTCCACTTT. Translation gives CASRAGQGASNSPLHF. Full variable domain (outside the CDR3, taken from reference TRBV5-1 and TRBJ1-6): KAGVTQTPRYLIKTRGQQVTLSCSPISGHRSVSWYQQTPGQGLQFLFEYFSETQRNKGNFPGRFSGRQFSNSRSEMNVSTLELGDSALYLCASRAGQGASNSPLHFGNGTRLTVT.

As concerns this clonotype: One junction end does not reproduce the germline sequence, and a read error may be involved. V usage is TRBV9 and J usage is TRBJ2-1; 14 positions agree with TRBD2. From germline, CDR1 is SGDLS and CDR2 YYNGEE. This CDR3 is 18 amino acids long. Here the CDR3 DNA reads TGTGCCAGCAGCCCCCGCGGGACTAGCGGGGGACTCTACAATGGGCAGTTCTTC. It codes for CASSPRGTSGGLYNGQFF.

The rearrangement joins TRBV12-3 or TRBV12-4 to TRBJ2-3; TRBD2 aligns across 10 bases. V trimming: 4 bases; J trimming: 5 bases; junction bases outside the gene matches: 12. The CDR3 is 17 amino acids. CDR3 region: CASSSIALAGVGDTQYF. CDR3 nucleotide sequence: TGTGCCAGCAGTTCGATAGCCCTAGCGGGGGTCGGAGATACGCAGTATTTT.

The chain joins TRBV6-2 or TRBV6-3 to TRBJ2-7; 11 nucleotides agree with TRBD2. CDR1 MNHEY and CDR2 SVGEGT come from the germline V gene. This CDR3 is built from 19 residues. With 4 bases clipped from V and 4 bases from J, the junction kept 18 bases outside the gene matches. The CDR3 DNA reads TGTGCCAGCAGTTCCTTTATTAAAGATTCGGGACTAGCGGATTACGAGCAGTACTTC. Residues: CASSSFIKDSGLADYEQYF.

This clonotype has just a few counts. The rearrangement uses TRBV4-1 and TRBJ1-2, with a weak D call TRBD1 (5 bases). Looked up from germline, CDR1 is MGHRA and CDR2 is YSYEKL. There are 14 residues in the CDR3. Trimming left V 1 base short and J 4 bases short, with 10 bases between. The CDR3 DNA is TGCGCCAGCAGCCAAGGTGGGGGACTCTATGGCTACACCTTC. It is translated as CASSQGGGLYGYTF.

This clonotype was seen a few times. CDR3 amino acids: CASSFGTVNTEAFF. The CDR3, as DNA: TGTGCCAGCAGCTTCGGGACAGTGAACACTGAAGCTTTCTTT. V gene TRBV7-9 combines with J gene TRBJ1-1; 7 bases match TRBD1. J gave up 0 bases and V 3 bases, and 1 base lay outside the gene matches. The CDR3 is made up of 14 amino acids. In germline, CDR1 is SEHNR, CDR2 FQNEAQ (reference sequence).

The chain recombines TRBV5-6 with TRBJ2-3, with TRBD2 matching over 10 bases. V lost 1 base to trimming and J lost 5 bases; unmatched junction nucleotides: 10. Per the germline V gene, CDR1 is SGHDT and CDR2 is YYEEEE. The CDR3 is 17 amino acids. CDR3 sequence reads: CASSLWPAGGRVDTQYF. The CDR3, as DNA: TGTGCCAGCAGCTTGTGGCCAGCGGGGGGGCGGGTAGATACGCAGTATTTT.

This rearrangement joins TRBV4-3 to TRBJ2-1; D is unclear. The V end was cut by 3 bases, the J end by 6 bases, with 12 bases between. Germline V CDR1 and CDR2: LGHNA, YSLEER. The CDR3 covers 14 residues. CDR3 nucleotide sequence: TGCGCCAGCAGCCAGAACCACGGTACCAATGAGCAGTTCTTC. It encodes CASSQNHGTNEQFF.